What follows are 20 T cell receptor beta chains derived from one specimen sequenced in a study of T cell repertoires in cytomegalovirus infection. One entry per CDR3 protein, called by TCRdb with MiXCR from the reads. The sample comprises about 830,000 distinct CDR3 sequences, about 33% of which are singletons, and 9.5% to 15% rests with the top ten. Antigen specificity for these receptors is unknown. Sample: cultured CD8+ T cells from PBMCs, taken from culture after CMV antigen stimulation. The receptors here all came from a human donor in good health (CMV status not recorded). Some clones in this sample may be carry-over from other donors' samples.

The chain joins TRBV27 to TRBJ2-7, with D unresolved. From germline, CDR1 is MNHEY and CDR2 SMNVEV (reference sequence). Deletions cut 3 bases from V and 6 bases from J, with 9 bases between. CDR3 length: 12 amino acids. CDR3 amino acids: CASSFSGFEQYF. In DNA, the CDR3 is TGTGCCAGCAGTTTTAGTGGATTCGAGCAGTACTTC.

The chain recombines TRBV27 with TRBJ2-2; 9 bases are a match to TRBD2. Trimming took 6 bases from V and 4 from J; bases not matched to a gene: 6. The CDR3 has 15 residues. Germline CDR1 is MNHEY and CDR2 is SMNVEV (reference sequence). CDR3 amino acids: CASRSAGGPTGELFF. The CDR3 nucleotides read TGTGCCAGCAGGTCAGCGGGGGGCCCCACCGGGGAGCTGTTTTTT.

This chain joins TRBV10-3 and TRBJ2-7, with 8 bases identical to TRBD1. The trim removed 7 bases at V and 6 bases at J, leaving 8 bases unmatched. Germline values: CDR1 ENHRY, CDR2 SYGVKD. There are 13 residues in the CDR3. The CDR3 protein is CAITQGQGSEQYF. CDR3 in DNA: TGTGCCATCACCCAAGGACAGGGCTCCGAGCAGTACTTC.

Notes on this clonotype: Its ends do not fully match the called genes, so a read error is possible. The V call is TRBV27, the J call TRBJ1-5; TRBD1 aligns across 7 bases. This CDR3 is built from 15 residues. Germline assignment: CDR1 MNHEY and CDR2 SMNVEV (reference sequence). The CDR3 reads CANSPQQGSDQPQHF. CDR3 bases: TGTGCCAACAGTCCGCAACAGGGGTCCGATCAGCCCCAGCATTTT.

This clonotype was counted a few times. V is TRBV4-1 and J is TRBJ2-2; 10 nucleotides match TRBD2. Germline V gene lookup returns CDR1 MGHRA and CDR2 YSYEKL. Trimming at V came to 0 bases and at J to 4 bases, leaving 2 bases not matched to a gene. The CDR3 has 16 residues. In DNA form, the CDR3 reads TGCGCCAGCAGCCAAGATCCTAGCGGGGGCACCGGGGAGCTGTTTTTT. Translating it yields CASSQDPSGGTGELFF.

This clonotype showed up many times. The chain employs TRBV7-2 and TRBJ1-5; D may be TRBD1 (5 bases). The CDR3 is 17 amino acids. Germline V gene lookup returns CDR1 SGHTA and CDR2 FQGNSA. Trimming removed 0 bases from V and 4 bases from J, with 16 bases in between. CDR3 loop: CASSLAGRAGVNQPQHF. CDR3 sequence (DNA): TGTGCCAGCAGCTTAGCGGGGAGGGCGGGGGTAAATCAGCCCCAGCATTTT.

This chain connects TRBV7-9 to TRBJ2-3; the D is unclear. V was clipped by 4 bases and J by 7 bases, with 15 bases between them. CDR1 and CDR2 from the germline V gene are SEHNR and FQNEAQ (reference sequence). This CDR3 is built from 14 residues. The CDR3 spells CASSSGVNPNTQYF. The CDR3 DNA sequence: TGTGCCAGCAGCTCCGGTGTAAACCCTAATACGCAGTATTTT.

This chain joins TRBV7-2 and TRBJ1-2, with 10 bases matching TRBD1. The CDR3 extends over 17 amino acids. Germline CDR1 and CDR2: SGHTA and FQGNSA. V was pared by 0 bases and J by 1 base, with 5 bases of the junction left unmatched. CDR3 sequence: CASSLARGQGINYGYTF. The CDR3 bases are TGTGCCAGCAGCTTAGCGCGGGGACAGGGGATTAACTATGGCTACACCTTC. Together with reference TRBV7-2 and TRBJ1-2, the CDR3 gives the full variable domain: GAGVSQSPSNKVTEKGKDVELRCDPISGHTALYWYRQSLGQGLEFLIYFQGNSAPDKSGLPSDRFSAERTGGSVSTLTIQRTQQEDSAVYLCASSLARGQGINYGYTFGSGTRLTVV.

The DNA for the CDR3 is TGTGCCAGGGCGGAGACAGTGGTCCGATCACCCCTCCACTTT. It is translated as CARAETVVRSPLHF. V usage is TRBV6-4 and J usage is TRBJ1-6, with D perhaps TRBD1 (5 bases). The CDR3 totals 14 residues. In germline, CDR1 is MRHNA, CDR2 SNTAGT. V lost 9 bases and J lost 10, with 19 bases in between.

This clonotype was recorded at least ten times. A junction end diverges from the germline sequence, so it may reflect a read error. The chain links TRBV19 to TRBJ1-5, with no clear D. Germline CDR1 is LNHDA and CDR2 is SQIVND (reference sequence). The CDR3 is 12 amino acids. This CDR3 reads CASSIGNQPQHF. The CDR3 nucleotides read TGTGCCAGCAGTATAGGCAATCAGCCCCAGCATTTT.

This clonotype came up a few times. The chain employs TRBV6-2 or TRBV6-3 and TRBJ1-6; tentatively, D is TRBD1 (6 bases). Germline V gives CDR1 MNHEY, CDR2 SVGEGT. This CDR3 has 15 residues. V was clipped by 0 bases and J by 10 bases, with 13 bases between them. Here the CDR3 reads CASSYSGRGYSPLHF. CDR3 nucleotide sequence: TGTGCCAGCAGTTACTCGGGCAGGGGATACTCACCCCTCCACTTT.

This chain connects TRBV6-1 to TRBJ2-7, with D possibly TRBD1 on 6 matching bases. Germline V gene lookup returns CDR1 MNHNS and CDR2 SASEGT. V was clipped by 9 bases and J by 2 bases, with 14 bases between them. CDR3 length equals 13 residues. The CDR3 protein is CASNTGTPYEQYV. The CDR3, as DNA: TGTGCCAGTAATACAGGGACCCCCTACGAGCAGTACGTC.

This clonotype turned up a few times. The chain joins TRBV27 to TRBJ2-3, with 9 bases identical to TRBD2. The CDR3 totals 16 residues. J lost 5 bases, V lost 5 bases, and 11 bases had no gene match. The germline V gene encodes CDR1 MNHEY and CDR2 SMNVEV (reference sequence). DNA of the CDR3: TGTGCCAGCAGTCCCCAGCGCGGGGGGGCCCAAGATACGCAGTATTTT. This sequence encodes CASSPQRGGAQDTQYF.

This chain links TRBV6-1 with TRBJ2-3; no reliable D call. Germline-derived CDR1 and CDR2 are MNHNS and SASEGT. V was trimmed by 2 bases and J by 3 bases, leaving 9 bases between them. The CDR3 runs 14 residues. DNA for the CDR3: TGTGCCAGCAGTGAACCCTCGCAGACAGATACGCAGTATTTT. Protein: CASSEPSQTDTQYF.

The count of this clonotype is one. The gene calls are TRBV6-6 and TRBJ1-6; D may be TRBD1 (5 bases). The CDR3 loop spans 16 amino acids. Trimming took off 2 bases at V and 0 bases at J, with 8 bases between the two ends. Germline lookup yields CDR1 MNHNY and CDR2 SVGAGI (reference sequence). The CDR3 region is CASSYRGSSYNSPLHF. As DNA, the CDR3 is TGTGCCAGCAGTTACCGGGGGAGCTCCTATAATTCACCCCTCCACTTT.

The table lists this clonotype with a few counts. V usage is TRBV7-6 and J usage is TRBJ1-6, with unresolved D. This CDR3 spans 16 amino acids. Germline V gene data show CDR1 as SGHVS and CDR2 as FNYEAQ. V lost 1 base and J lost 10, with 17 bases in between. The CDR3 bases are TGTGCCAGCAGCTTAGAGATTCCGGGCCAGACATCACCCCTCCACTTT. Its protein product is CASSLEIPGQTSPLHF.

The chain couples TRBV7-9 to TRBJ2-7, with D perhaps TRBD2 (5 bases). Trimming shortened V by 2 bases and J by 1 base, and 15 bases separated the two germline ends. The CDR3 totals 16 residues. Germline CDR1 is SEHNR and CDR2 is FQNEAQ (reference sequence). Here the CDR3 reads CASSLLSQSGSYEQYV. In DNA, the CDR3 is TGTGCCAGCAGCTTATTGTCTCAGTCGGGATCCTACGAGCAGTACGTC.

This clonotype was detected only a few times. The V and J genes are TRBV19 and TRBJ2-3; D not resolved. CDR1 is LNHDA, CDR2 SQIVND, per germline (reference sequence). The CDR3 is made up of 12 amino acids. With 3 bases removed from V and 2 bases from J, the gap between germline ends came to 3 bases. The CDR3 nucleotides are TGTGCCAGTAGTATCCACACAGATACGCAGTATTTT. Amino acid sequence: CASSIHTDTQYF.

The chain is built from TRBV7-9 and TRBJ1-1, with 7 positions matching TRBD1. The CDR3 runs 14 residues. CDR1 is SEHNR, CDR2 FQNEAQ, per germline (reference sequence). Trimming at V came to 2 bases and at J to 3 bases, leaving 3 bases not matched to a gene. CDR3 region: CASSLLGGHTEAFF. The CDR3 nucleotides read TGTGCCAGCAGCTTACTAGGGGGCCACACTGAAGCTTTCTTT.

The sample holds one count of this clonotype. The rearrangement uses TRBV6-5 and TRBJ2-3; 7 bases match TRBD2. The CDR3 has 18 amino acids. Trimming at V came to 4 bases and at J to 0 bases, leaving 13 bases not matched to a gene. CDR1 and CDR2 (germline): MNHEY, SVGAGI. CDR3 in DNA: TGTGCCAGCAGTTCGCGGGGGATGATGACAACTAGCACAGATACGCAGTATTTT. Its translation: CASSSRGMMTTSTDTQYF.